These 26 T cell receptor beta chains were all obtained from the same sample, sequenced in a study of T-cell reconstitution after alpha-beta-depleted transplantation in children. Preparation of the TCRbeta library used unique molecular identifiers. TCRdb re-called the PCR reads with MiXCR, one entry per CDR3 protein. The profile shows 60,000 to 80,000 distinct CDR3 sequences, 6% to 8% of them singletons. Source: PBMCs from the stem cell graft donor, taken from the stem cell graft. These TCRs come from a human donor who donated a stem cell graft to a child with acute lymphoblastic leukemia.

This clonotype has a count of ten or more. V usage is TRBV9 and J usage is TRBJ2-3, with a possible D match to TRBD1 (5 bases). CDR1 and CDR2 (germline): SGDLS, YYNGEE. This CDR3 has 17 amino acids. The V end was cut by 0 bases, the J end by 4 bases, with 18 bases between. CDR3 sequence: CASSVEVGFKTADTQYF. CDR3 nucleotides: TGTGCCAGCAGCGTAGAGGTTGGTTTCAAGACAGCAGATACGCAGTATTTT.

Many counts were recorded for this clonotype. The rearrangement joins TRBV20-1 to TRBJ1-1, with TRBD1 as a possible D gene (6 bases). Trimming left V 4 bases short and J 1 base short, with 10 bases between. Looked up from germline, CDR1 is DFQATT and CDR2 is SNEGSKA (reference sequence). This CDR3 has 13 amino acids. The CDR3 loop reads CSAKKGGNTEAFF. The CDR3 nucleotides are TGCAGTGCTAAGAAAGGGGGGAACACTGAAGCTTTCTTT.

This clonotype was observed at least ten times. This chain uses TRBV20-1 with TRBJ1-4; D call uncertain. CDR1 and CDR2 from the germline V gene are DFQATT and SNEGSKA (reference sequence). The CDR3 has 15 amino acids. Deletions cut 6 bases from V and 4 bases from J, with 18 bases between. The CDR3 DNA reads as TGCAGTGCCCCGGGCGGGCCATACAATAATGAAAAACTGTTTTTT. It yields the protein CSAPGGPYNNEKLFF.

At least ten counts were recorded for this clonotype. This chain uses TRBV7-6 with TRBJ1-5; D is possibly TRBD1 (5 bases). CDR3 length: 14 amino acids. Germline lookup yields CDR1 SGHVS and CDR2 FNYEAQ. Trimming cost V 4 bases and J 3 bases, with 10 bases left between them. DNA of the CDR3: TGTGCCAGCAGCTCTTCGACAGTCAATCAGCCCCAGCATTTT. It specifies CASSSSTVNQPQHF.

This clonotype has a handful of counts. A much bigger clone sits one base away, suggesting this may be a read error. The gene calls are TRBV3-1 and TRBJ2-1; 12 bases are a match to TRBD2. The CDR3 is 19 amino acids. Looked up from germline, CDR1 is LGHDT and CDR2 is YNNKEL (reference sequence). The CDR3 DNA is TGTGCCACCAGCCAAGATCCCAGACTAGCGGGGGCCGATTTGGGGGGGCAGTTCTTC. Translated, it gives CATSQDPRLAGADLGGQFF.

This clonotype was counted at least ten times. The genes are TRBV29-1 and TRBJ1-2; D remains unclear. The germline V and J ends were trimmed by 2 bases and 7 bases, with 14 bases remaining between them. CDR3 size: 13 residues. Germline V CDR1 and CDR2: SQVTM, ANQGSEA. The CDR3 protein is CSVENSISGGYTF. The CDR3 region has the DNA TGCAGCGTTGAAAACTCGATATCGGGTGGCTACACCTTC.

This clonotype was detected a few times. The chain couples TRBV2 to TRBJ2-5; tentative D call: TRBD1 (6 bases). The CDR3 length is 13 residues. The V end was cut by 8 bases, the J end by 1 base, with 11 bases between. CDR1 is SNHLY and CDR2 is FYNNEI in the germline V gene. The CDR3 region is CASRGHLQETQYF. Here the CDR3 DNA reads TGTGCCAGCCGGGGACACCTCCAAGAGACCCAGTACTTC. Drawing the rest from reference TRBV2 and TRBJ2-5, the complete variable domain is EPEVTQTPSHQVTQMGQEVILRCVPISNHLYFYWYRQILGQKVEFLVSFYNNEISEKSEIFDDQFSVERPDGSNFTLKIRSTKLEDSAMYFCASRGHLQETQYFGPGTRLLVL.

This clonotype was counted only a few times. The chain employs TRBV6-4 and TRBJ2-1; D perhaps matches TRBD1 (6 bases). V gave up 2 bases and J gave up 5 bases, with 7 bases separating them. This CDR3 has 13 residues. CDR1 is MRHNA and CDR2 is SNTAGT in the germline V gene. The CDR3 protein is CASSDTGNNEQFF. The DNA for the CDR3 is TGTGCCAGCAGTGACACAGGGAACAATGAGCAGTTCTTC.

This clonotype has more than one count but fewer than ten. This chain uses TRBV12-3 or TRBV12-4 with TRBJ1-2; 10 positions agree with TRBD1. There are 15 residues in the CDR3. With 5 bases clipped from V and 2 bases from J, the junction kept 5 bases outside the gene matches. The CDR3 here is CASSRRTGGNYGYTF. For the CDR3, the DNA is TGTGCCAGCAGTCGAAGGACAGGGGGAAACTATGGCTACACCTTC.

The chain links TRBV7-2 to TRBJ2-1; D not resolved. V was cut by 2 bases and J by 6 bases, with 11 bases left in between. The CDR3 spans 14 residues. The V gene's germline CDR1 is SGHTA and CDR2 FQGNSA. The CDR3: CASSLREQFNEQFF. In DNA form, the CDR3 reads TGTGCCAGCAGCTTAAGGGAACAGTTCAATGAGCAGTTCTTC.

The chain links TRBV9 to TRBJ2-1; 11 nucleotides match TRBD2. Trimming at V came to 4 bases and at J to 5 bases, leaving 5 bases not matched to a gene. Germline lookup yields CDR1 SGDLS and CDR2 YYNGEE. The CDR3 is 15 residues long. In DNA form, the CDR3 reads TGTGCCAGCAGCTCCCCGGGACTAGCGGACAATGAGCAGTTCTTC. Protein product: CASSSPGLADNEQFF.

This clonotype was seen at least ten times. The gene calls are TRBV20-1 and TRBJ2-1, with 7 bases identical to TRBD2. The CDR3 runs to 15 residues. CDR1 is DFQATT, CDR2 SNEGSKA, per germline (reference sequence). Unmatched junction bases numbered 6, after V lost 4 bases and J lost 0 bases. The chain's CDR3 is CSAKRGGGSYNEQFF. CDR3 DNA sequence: TGCAGTGCTAAAAGGGGCGGGGGCTCCTACAATGAGCAGTTCTTC.

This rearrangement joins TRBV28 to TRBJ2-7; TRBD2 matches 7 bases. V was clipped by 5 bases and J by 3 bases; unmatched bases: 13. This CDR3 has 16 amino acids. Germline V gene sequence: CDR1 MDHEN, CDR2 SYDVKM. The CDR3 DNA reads TGTGCCAGCAGTGACCCGACTAGCTGGAAGGTCTACGAGCAGTACTTC. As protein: CASSDPTSWKVYEQYF.

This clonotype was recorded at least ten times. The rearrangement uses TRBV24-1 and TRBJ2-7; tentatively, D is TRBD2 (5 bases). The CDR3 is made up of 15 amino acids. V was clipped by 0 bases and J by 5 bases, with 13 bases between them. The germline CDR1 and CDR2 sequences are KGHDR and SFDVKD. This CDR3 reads CATSDLTGDKDEQYF. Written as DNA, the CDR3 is TGTGCCACCAGTGATTTGACCGGGGATAAAGACGAGCAGTACTTC.

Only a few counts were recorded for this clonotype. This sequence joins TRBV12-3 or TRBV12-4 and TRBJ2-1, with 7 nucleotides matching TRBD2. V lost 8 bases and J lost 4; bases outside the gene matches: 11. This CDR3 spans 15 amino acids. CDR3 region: CASSGPSGLYNEQFF. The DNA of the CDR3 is TGTGCCAGCTCGGGACCTAGCGGACTTTACAATGAGCAGTTCTTC.

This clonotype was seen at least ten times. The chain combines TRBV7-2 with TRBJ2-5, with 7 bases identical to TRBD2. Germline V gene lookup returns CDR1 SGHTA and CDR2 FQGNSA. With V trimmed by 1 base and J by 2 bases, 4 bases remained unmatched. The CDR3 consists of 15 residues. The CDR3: CASSLGRGTQETQYF. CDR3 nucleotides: TGTGCCAGCAGCTTAGGGCGGGGGACTCAAGAGACCCAGTACTTC.

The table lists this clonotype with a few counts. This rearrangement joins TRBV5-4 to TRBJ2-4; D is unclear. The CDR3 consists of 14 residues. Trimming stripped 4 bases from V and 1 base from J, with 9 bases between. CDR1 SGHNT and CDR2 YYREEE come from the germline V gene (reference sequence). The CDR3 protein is CASSPDGAKNIQYF. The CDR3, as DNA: TGTGCCAGCAGCCCCGACGGGGCCAAAAACATTCAGTACTTC.

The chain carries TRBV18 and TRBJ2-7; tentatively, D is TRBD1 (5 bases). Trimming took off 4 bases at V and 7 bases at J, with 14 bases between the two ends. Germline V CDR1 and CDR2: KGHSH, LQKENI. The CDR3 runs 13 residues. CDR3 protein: CASSRTGAEEQYF. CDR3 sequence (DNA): TGTGCCAGCTCACGCACAGGTGCCGAGGAGCAGTACTTC. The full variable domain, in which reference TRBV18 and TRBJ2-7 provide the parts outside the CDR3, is NAGVMQNPRHLVRRRGQEARLRCSPMKGHSHVYWYRQLPEEGLKFMVYLQKENIIDESGMPKERFSAEFPKEGPSILRIQQVVRGDSAAYFCASSRTGAEEQYFGPGTRLTVT.

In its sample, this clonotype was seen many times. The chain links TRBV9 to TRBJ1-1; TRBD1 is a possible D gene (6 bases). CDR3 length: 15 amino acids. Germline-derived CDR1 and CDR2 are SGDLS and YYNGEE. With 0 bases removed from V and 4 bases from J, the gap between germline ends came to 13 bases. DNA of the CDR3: TGTGCCAGCAGCGTAGGGGGGCCCGATGGCACTGAAGCTTTCTTT. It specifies CASSVGGPDGTEAFF. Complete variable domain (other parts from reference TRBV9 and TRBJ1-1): DSGVTQTPKHLITATGQRVTLRCSPRSGDLSVYWYQQSLDQGLQFLIQYYNGEERAKGNILERFSAQQFPDLHSELNLSSLELGDSALYFCASSVGGPDGTEAFFGQGTRLTVV.

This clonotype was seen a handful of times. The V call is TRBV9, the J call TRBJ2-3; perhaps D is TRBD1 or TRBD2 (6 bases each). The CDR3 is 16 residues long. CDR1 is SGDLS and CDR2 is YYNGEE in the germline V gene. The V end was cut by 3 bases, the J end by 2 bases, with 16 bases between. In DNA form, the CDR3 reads TGTGCCAGCAGCGCAGAGGGGGGCCCTGTCACAGATACGCAGTATTTT. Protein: CASSAEGGPVTDTQYF.

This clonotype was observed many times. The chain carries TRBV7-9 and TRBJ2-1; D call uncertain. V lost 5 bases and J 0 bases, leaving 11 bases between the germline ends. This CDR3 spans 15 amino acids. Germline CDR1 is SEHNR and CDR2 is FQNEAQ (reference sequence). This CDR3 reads CASSPPTSSYNEQFF. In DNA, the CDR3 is TGTGCCAGCAGCCCCCCGACGAGCTCCTACAATGAGCAGTTCTTC.

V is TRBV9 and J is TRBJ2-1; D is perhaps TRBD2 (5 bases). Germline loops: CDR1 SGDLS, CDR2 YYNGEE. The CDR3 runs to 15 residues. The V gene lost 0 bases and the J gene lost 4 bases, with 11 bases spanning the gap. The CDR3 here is CASSVESGPYNEQFF. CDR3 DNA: TGTGCCAGCAGCGTAGAGAGCGGTCCTTACAATGAGCAGTTCTTC. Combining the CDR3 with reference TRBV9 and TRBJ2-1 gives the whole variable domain DSGVTQTPKHLITATGQRVTLRCSPRSGDLSVYWYQQSLDQGLQFLIQYYNGEERAKGNILERFSAQQFPDLHSELNLSSLELGDSALYFCASSVESGPYNEQFFGPGTRLTVL.

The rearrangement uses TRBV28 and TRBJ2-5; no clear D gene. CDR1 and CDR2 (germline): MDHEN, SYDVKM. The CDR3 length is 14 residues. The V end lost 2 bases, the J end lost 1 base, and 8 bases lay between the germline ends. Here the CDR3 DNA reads TGTGCCAGCAGTTTAGGGCCTCCCCAAGAGACCCAGTACTTC. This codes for CASSLGPPQETQYF.

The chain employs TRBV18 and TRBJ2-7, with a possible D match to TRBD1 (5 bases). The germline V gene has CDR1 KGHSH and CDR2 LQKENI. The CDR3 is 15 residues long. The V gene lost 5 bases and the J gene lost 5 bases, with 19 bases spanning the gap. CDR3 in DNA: TGTGCCAGCTCAGGGGCCCCAGGTACCGCCCACGAGCAGTACTTC. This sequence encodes CASSGAPGTAHEQYF.

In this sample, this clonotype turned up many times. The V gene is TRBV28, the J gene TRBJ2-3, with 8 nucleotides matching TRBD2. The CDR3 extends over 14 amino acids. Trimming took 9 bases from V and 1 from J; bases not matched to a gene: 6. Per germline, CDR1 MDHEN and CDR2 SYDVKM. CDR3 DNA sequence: TGTGCCAGTCAGACTAGCGAAGGCACAGATACGCAGTATTTT. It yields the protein CASQTSEGTDTQYF.

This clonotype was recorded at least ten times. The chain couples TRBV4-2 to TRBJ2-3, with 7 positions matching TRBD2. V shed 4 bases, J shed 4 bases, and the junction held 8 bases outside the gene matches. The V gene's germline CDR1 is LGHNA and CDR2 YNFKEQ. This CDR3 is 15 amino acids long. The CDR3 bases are TGTGCCAGCAGCCCCGAGCGGGGAGGGGCAGATACGCAGTATTTT. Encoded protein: CASSPERGGADTQYF.